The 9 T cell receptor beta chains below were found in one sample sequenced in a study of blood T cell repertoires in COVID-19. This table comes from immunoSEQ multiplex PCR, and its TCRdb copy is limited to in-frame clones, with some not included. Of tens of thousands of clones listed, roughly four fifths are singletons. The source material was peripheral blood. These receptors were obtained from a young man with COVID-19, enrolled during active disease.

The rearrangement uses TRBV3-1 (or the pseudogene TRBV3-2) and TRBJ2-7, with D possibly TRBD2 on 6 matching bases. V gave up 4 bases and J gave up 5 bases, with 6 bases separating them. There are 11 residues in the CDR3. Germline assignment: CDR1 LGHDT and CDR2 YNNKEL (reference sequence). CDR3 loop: CASSRTNEQYF. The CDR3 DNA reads TGTGCCAGCAGCCGGACTAACGAGCAGTACTTC.

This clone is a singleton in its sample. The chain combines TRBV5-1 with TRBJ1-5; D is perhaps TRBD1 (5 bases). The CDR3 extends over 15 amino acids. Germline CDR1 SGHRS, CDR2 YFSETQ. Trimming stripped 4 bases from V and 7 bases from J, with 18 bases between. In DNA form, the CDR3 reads TGCGCCAGCAGCCCCTGGGGGGGAAGGGGACAGCCCCAGCATTTT. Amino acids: CASSPWGGRGQPQHF.

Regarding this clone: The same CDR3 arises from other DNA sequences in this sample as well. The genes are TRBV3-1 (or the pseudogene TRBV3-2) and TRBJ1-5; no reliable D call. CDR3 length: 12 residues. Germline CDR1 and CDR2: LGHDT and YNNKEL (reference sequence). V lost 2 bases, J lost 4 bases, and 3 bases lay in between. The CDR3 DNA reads TGTGCCAGCAGCCAATTAAATCAGCCCCAGCATTTT. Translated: CASSQLNQPQHF.

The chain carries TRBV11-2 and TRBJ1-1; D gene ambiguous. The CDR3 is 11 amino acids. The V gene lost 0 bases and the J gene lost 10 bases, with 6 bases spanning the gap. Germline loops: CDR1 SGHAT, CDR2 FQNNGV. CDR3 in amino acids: CASSLDRRAFF. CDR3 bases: TGTGCCAGCAGCTTAGACCGGAGAGCTTTCTTT.

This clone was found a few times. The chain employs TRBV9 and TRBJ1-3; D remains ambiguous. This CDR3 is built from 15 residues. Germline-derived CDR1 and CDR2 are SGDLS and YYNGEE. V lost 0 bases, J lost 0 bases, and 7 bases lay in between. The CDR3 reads CASSVDEFSGNTIYF. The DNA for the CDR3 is TGTGCCAGCAGCGTAGACGAGTTCTCTGGAAACACCATATATTTT.

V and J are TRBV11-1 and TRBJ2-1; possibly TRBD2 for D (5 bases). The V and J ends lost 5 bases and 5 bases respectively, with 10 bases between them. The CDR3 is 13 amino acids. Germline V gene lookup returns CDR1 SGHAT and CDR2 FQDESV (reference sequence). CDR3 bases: TGTGCCAGCAGCCTCATCGGGAACAATGAGCAGTTCTTC. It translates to CASSLIGNNEQFF. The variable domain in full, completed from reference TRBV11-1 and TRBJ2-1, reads EAEVAQSPRYKITEKSQAVAFWCDPISGHATLYWYRQILGQGPELLVQFQDESVVDDSQLPKDRFSAERLKGVDSTLKIQPAELGDSAMYLCASSLIGNNEQFFGPGTRLTVL.

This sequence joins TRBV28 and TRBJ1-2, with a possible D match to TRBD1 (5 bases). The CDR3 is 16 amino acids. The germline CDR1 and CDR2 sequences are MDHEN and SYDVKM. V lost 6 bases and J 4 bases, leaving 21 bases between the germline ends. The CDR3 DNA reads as TGTGCCAGCAGCTCCCTGGGGGGGAGAGGTGGCTATGGCTACACCTTC. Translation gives CASSSLGGRGGYGYTF.

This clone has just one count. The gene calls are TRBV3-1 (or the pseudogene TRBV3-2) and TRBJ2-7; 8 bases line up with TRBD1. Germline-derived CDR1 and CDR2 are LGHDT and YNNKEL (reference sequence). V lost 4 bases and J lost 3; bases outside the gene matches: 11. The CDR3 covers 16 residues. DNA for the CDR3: TGTGCCAGCAGCCCAAAGCCCGGGACAGGTTTCTACGAGCAGTACTTC. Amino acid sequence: CASSPKPGTGFYEQYF.

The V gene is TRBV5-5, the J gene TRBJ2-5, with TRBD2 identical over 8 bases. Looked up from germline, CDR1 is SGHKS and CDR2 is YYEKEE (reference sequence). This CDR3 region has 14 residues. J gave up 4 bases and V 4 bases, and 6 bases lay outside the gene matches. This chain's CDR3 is CASSIGRATETQYF. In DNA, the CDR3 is TGTGCCAGCAGCATCGGGAGGGCGACAGAGACCCAGTACTTC.